This is a list of T cell receptor beta chains from one sample in a study of blood T cell repertoires in COVID-19. Profiled with immunoSEQ multiplex PCR; TCRdb holds only in-frame clones, not every one. Of under 35,000 clones in the sample, about 81% are singletons; the top ten hold about 35%. Sample: peripheral blood. These receptors were taken from a man aged 80 or over with acute or convalescent COVID-19. CDR3s include the opening cysteine and the closing phenylalanine or tryptophan. Fields, in order: clone size, J gene, D gene, V gene, CDR3 DNA, CDR3 protein. A D gene is named only where the DNA matches it firmly. Clone size is stated in some rows and not others, as once, few, many or a class when expanded.

>once|TRBJ1-2|TRBD1|TRBV6-5
TGTGCCAGCAGACCGGGACAGGGTTCGTATGGCTACACCTTC
CASRPGQGSYGYTF
>-|TRBJ2-5|-|TRBV18
TGTGCCAGCTCACCAGGACATACAGAAGAGACCCAGTACTTC
CASSPGHTEETQYF
>-|TRBJ1-6|-|TRBV2
TGTGCCAGCAGACCCGGAGTTATGAGTTCACCCCTCCACTTT
CASRPGVMSSPLHF
>-|TRBJ2-7|TRBD1|TRBV6-2/TRBV6-3
TGTGCCAGCATCCCTGGCAGGGGGCTGAGAGAGCAGTACTTC
CASIPGRGLREQYF
>-|TRBJ2-3|TRBD2|TRBV6-2/TRBV6-3
TGTGCCAGCAGTTATGGAGCGGGGGGATTTCGGGATACGCAGTATTTT
CASSYGAGGFRDTQYF
>once|TRBJ2-5|TRBD1|TRBV3-1/TRBV3-2
TGTGCCAGCAGCCAAGATAATACAGGGGGTGAGACCCAGTACTTC
CASSQDNTGGETQYF
>many|TRBJ2-7|-|TRBV3-1/TRBV3-2
TGTGCCAGCAGCCAAAACATCTACGAGCAGTACTTC
CASSQNIYEQYF
>-|TRBJ1-6|-|TRBV5-1
TGCGCCAGCAGAGTATCGGGTCTTGCGAATTCACCCCTCCACTTT
CASRVSGLANSPLHF
>-|TRBJ2-1|TRBD1|TRBV6-6
TGTGCCAGCACGCTGTGGGGACAGGGCGGCAATGAGCAGTTCTTC
CASTLWGQGGNEQFF
>-|TRBJ2-3|TRBD2|TRBV4-1
TGCGCCAGCAGCCTCCTAAGACTAGCGGGGGGGGGAGATACGCAGTATTTT
CASSLLRLAGGGDTQYF
>few|TRBJ2-1|TRBD2|TRBV6-5
TGTGCCAGCATCCCAGCGGGGGCAGACAATGAGCAGTTCTTC
CASIPAGADNEQFF
>few|TRBJ2-5|TRBD2|TRBV20-1
TGCAGTGGCGGGGGGGCGGAGACCCAGTACTTC
CSGGGAETQYF
>-|TRBJ2-7|TRBD1|TRBV11-2
TGTGCCAGCAGCCTAGGGACAGGGGTGTACGAGCAGTACTTC
CASSLGTGVYEQYF
>-|TRBJ2-2|TRBD1|TRBV11-2
TGTGCCAGCATCCCGGGACAGGCAAACACCGGGGAGCTGTTTTTT
CASIPGQANTGELFF
>-|TRBJ1-6|TRBD1|TRBV6-5
TGTGCCAGCACCCCGGGACAGGGAATCTCCCCCCTCCACTTT
CASTPGQGISPLHF
>-|TRBJ2-5|TRBD2|TRBV3-1/TRBV3-2
TGTGCCAGCAGCCTCGGGACTAGCGGCTACCAAGAGACCCAGTACTTC
CASSLGTSGYQETQYF
>once|TRBJ2-7|-|TRBV19
TGTGCCAAACGGAGGGTCTACGAGCAGTACTTC
CAKRRVYEQYF
>few|TRBJ2-2|-|TRBV7-9
TGTGCCAGCAGCTTAGGGATGGGCACCGCGAACACCGGGGAGCTGTTTTTT
CASSLGMGTANTGELFF
>-|TRBJ1-5|TRBD1|TRBV5-1
TGCGCCAGCAGCTTACAGGGGATCAATCAGCCCCAGCATTTT
CASSLQGINQPQHF
>-|TRBJ2-7|-|TRBV2
TGTGCCAGCACCGAATGGGCTAGCCTCTACGAGCAGTACTTC
CASTEWASLYEQYF
>-|TRBJ1-1|-|TRBV29-1
TGCAGCGTGGAGGGGCAAGGATTCAGCACTGAAGCTTTCTTT
CSVEGQGFSTEAFF
>-|TRBJ1-4|-|TRBV5-4
TGTGCCAGCAGCTTGGCCCTCGGGACAACTGCAACTAATGAAAAACTGTTTTTT
CASSLALGTTATNEKLFF
>-|TRBJ2-7|TRBD1|TRBV4-1
TGCGCCAGCAGCCGGGGGACAGGGGACTACGAGCAGTACTTC
CASSRGTGDYEQYF
>-|TRBJ2-5|-|TRBV30
TGTGCCTTAGAGACAGGCGGGGAGACCCAGTACTTC
CALETGGETQYF
>-|TRBJ1-1|-|TRBV5-1
TGCGCCAGCCGCTTGTCGGGAGGGGACACTGAAGCTTTCTTT
CASRLSGGDTEAFF
>-|TRBJ2-5|-|TRBV5-6
TGTGCCAGCAGCTTACTAGGAGGTACTCAAGAGACCCAGTACTTC
CASSLLGGTQETQYF
>-|TRBJ2-5|TRBD2|TRBV5-1
TGCGCCAGCACCCCAATCGATACGGGGGGAGAGACCCAGTACTTC
CASTPIDTGGETQYF
>-|TRBJ2-1|TRBD2|TRBV6-2/TRBV6-3
TGTGCCAGCATCTACTCCGGGACTAGCGGGGGGGCCCATGAGCAGTTCTTC
CASIYSGTSGGAHEQFF
>-|TRBJ1-1|-|TRBV19
TGTGCCAGTAGCACAACGGGGAACACTGAAGCTTTCTTT
CASSTTGNTEAFF
>few|TRBJ1-2|-|TRBV6-1
TGTGCCAGCAGTGACGGGTCCTATGGCTACACCTTC
CASSDGSYGYTF
>-|TRBJ1-1|-|TRBV5-1
TGCGCCAGCAGCTTGCGTCCGAACACTGAAGCTTTCTTT
CASSLRPNTEAFF
>-|TRBJ2-7|TRBD2|TRBV7-2
TGTGCCAGCAGTTTGAAAGAGGGACTAGCGGGGCCCCGTACCTACGAGCAGTACTTC
CASSLKEGLAGPRTYEQYF
>-|TRBJ2-1|TRBD1|TRBV6-4
TGTGCCAGCCAAACGGGACAGGGGGCGAATGAGCAGTTCTTC
CASQTGQGANEQFF
>-|TRBJ2-5|-|TRBV11-2
TGTGCCAGCAGCTTAGGGGGGCTCGAGCAAGAGACCCAGTACTTC
CASSLGGLEQETQYF
>-|TRBJ1-1|-|TRBV5-5
TGTGCCAGCAGCTCGAGCCCGGGACCAGCGGGGACTGAAGCTTTCTTT
CASSSSPGPAGTEAFF
>-|TRBJ1-5|TRBD1|TRBV12-5
TGTGCTAGTGGTTTGGGAAACAGGGGTGTCGACCCCCAGCATTTT
CASGLGNRGVDPQHF
>few|TRBJ2-7|-|TRBV11-2
TGTGCCAGCAGCTTAGCCCACAGGGTCGAGCAGTACTTC
CASSLAHRVEQYF
>-|TRBJ2-2|-|TRBV7-2
TGTGCCAGCAGAGGAGCGGGTGTCGATAGGGAGCTGTTTTTT
CASRGAGVDRELFF
>-|TRBJ1-5|-|TRBV20-1
TGCAGTGCTAGTATACAAACCGGGGATCAGCCCCAGCATTTT
CSASIQTGDQPQHF
>-|TRBJ1-3|-|TRBV7-2
TGTGCCAGCAGCCTCAGGGGCCCTACTGGAAACACCATATATTTT
CASSLRGPTGNTIYF
>-|TRBJ2-1|TRBD2|TRBV3-1/TRBV3-2
TGTGCCAGCAGCTGGGGACTAGTCAATGAGCAGTTCTTC
CASSWGLVNEQFF
>many|TRBJ2-2|-|TRBV3-1/TRBV3-2
TGTGCCAGCAGCTCGGCCGGGGAGCTGTTTTTT
CASSSAGELFF
>-|TRBJ2-2|TRBD1|TRBV19
TGTGCCAGTAGGTACAGGGGCGGGGAGCTGTTTTTT
CASRYRGGELFF
>-|TRBJ2-7|TRBD2|TRBV6-2/TRBV6-3
TGTGCCAGCAGTCAGACTAGCGGGGGAACCTACGAGCAGTACTTC
CASSQTSGGTYEQYF
>-|TRBJ2-3|-|TRBV9
TGTGCCAGCAGCGTAGGTTTGCGGCAGAGCACAGATACGCAGTATTTT
CASSVGLRQSTDTQYF
>-|TRBJ1-2|TRBD1|TRBV14
TGTGCCAGCAGCCAAGCCTCCGGGACAGCTTTCTATGGCTACACCTTC
CASSQASGTAFYGYTF
>few|TRBJ1-5|TRBD1|TRBV18
TGTGCCAGCTCACCCGACAGGGTAGAGGGTCAGCCCCAGCATTTT
CASSPDRVEGQPQHF
>-|TRBJ2-1|TRBD2|TRBV4-1
TGCGCCAGCAGCCAGGGACTACGGGATGAGCAGTTCTTC
CASSQGLRDEQFF
>-|TRBJ2-7|TRBD2|TRBV5-3
TGTGCCAGAAGCTTAGCGGGGGGCCACGATACCTACGAGCAGTACTTC
CARSLAGGHDTYEQYF
>once|TRBJ2-5|TRBD2|TRBV20-1
TGCAGTGCTAGTGCTAGCGGGTTAGAGACCCAGTACTTC
CSASASGLETQYF
>-|TRBJ1-3|-|TRBV18
TGTGCCAGCTCACCCTTAGACAGGGGAAACACCATATATTTT
CASSPLDRGNTIYF
>many|TRBJ2-2|TRBD1|TRBV6-5
TGTGCCAGCAGACTTGGGACAGGGGAAACCGGGGAGCTGTTTTTT
CASRLGTGETGELFF
>once|TRBJ2-7|TRBD1|TRBV12-5
TGTGCTAGTGGTTTGGACAGGGGGAACTCCTACGAGCAGTACTTC
CASGLDRGNSYEQYF
>-|TRBJ2-3|TRBD2|TRBV19
TGTGCCAGTAGTCTCCCGGGGGGGCCGGGTACGCAGTATTTT
CASSLPGGPGTQYF
>few|TRBJ2-7|TRBD2|TRBV7-6
TGTGCCAGCAGCCTAGCGGGGGGGTCGGAGCAGTACTTC
CASSLAGGSEQYF